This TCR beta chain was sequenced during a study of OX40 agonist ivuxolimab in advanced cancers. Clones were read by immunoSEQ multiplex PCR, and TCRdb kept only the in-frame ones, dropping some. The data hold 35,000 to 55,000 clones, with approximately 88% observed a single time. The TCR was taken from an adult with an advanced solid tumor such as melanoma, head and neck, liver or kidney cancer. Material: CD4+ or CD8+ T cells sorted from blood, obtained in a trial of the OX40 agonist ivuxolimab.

CDR3 loop: CASSPPPGTGYTF. Here the CDR3 DNA reads TGCGCCAGCAGCCCCCCTCCAGGGACCGGCTACACCTTC. The chain has TRBV5-1 and TRBJ1-2; a weak D match, TRBD1 (5 bases). V lost 4 bases and J lost 8, with 15 bases in between. This CDR3 contains 13 residues. The V gene's germline CDR1 is SGHRS and CDR2 YFSETQ.